This TCR beta chain was sequenced for a study of T cell repertoires in cytomegalovirus infection. Overall study findings and caveats: Cumulative public TCR beta family frequency identified CMV carriers with the relevant HLA.

MiXCR was run by TCRdb on the reads, yielding one entry per CDR3 protein. The repertoire consists of approximately 200,000 distinct CDR3 sequences, with roughly 22% occurring once and the leading ten covering roughly 18%. This clonotype came up a few times. Its antigen is currently unknown. The sequence was obtained from a human donor in good health (CMV status not recorded). Some clones in this sample may be carry-over from other donors' samples. The source material was CD8+ T cells from PBMCs.

As DNA, the CDR3 is TGCAGTGCTAGAGATATAGCGAGGCCCTCCTACGAGCAGTACTTC. Translation gives CSARDIARPSYEQYF. The rearrangement links TRBV20-1 to TRBJ2-7; D is possibly TRBD2 (5 bases). The ends were cut back, 0 bases at V and 0 bases at J, with 12 bases in the middle. This CDR3 comprises 15 residues. CDR1 and CDR2 from the germline V gene are DFQATT and SNEGSKA (reference sequence).